The 5 T cell receptor beta chains presented below share a single source sample, sequenced in a study of beta chain features in type 1 diabetes. Expressed TCRB transcripts got sequenced, as all isolated RNA was reverse transcribed. TCRdb's table, derived via immunoSEQ multiplex PCR, lists solely in-frame clones and lacks some. Of nearly 350,000 clones listed, 7% to 9% were seen once; the top ten hold 0.44%. Sequencing used central memory CD4+ T cells from blood. The source is a woman under 30 in good health.

The rearrangement uses TRBV11-1 and TRBJ1-4; 8 nucleotides line up with TRBD1. This CDR3 is built from 14 residues. Germline V CDR1 and CDR2: SGHAT, FQDESV (reference sequence). V shed 6 bases, J shed 5 bases, and the junction held 5 bases outside the gene matches. The CDR3 is CASSWDRLNEKLFF. In DNA form, the CDR3 reads TGTGCCAGCAGTTGGGACAGGTTAAATGAAAAACTGTTTTTT.

A word on this clone: Other DNA sequences in this specimen translate into the identical CDR3. This chain uses TRBV7-3 with TRBJ2-1, with D maybe TRBD2 (6 bases). The ends were cut back, 4 bases at V and 1 base at J, with 11 bases in the middle. Looked up from germline, CDR1 is SGHTA and CDR2 is FQGTGA. The CDR3 is 15 amino acids. CDR3 coding DNA: TGTGCCAGCAGCTACAGCGGAGGGTCCTACAATGAGCAGTTCTTC. The encoded protein is CASSYSGGSYNEQFF.

The chain has TRBV19 and TRBJ1-1; D unresolved. This CDR3 has 13 residues. The germline CDR1 and CDR2 sequences are LNHDA and SQIVND (reference sequence). Trimming removed 4 bases from V and 4 bases from J, with 10 bases in between. For the CDR3, the DNA is TGTGCCAGTAGTAATGACGGGTCCACTGAAGCTTTCTTT. Translation: CASSNDGSTEAFF. The entire variable domain, with the rest obtained from reference TRBV19 and TRBJ1-1, is as follows: DGGITQSPKYLFRKEGQNVTLSCEQNLNHDAMYWYRQDPGQGLRLIYYSQIVNDFQKGDIAEGYSVSREKKESFPLTVTSAQKNPTAFYLCASSNDGSTEAFFGQGTRLTVV.

This clone turned up a few times. The J gene is TRBJ1-1, the V gene TRBV15; D may be TRBD1 (6 bases). Trimming took off 5 bases at V and 7 bases at J, with 14 bases between the two ends. Germline values: CDR1 LNHNV, CDR2 YYDKDF (reference sequence). This CDR3 comprises 13 residues. CDR3: CATSVRTVSEAFF. The CDR3, as DNA: TGTGCCACCAGCGTACGGACAGTCAGTGAAGCTTTCTTT.

This clone showed up just a few times. The rearrangement joins TRBV7-9 to TRBJ2-7, with 7 bases lining up with TRBD2. This CDR3 has 16 amino acids. After removal of 5 bases from V and 3 bases from J, the junction contained 13 bases not matched to a gene. Germline-derived CDR1 and CDR2 are SEHNR and FQNEAQ (reference sequence). The CDR3 loop reads CASSLTPGRGFYEQYF. Written as DNA, the CDR3 is TGTGCCAGCAGCCTTACCCCGGGGAGGGGATTCTACGAGCAGTACTTC.